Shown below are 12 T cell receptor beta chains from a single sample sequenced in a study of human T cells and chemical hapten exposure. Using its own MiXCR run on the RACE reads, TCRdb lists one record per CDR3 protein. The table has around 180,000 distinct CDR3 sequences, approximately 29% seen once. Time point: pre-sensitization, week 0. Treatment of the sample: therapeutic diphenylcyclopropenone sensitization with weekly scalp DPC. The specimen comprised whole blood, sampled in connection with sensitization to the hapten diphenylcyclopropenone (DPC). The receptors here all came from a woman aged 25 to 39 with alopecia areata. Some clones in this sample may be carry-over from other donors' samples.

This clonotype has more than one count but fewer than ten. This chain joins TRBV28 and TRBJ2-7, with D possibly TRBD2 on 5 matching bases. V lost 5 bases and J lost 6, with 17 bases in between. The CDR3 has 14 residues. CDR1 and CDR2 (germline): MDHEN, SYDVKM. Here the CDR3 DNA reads TGTGCCAGCAGTCCTACGCGGGTCCTCGGCGAGCAGTACTTC. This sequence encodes CASSPTRVLGEQYF.

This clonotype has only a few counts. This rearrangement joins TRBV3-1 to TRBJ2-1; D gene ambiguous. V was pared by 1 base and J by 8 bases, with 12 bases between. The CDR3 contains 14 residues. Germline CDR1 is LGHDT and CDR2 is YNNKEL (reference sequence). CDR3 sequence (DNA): TGTGCCAGCAGCCAAGTTTGGGGTGGGGATGAGCAGTTCTTC. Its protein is CASSQVWGGDEQFF.

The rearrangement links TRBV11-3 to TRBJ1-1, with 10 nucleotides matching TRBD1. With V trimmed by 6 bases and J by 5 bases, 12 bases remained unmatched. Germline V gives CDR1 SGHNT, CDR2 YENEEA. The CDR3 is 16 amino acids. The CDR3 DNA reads TGTGCCAGCAGACAACGGACAGGGGGTAGGAGGACTGAAGCTTTCTTT. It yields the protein CASRQRTGGRRTEAFF.

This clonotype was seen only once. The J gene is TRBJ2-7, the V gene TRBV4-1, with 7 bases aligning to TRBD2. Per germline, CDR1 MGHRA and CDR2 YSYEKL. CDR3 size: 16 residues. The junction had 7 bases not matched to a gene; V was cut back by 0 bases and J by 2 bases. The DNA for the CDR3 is TGCGCCAGCAGCCAAGAATCCGGGACTAACCCCTACGAGCAGTACTTC. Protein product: CASSQESGTNPYEQYF.

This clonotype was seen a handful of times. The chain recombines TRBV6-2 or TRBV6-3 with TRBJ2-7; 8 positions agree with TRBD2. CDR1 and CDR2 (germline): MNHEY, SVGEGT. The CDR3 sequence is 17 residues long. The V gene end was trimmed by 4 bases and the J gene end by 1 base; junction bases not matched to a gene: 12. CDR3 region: CASSFYAGGHISYEQYF. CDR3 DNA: TGTGCCAGCAGTTTCTATGCGGGAGGACATATATCCTACGAGCAGTACTTC.

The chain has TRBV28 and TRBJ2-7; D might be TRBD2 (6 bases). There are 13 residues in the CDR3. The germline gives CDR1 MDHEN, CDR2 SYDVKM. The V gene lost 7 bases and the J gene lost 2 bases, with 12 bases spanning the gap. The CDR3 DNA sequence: TGTGCCAGCAATAGCGGCCTCCCCTACGAGCAGTACTTC. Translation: CASNSGLPYEQYF.

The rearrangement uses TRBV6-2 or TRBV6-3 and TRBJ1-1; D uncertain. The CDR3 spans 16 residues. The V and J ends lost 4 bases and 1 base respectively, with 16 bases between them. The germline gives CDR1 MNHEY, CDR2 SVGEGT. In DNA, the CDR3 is TGTGCCAGCAGTTTGGGTTACACCGCGGGGAACACTGAAGCTTTCTTT. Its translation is CASSLGYTAGNTEAFF.

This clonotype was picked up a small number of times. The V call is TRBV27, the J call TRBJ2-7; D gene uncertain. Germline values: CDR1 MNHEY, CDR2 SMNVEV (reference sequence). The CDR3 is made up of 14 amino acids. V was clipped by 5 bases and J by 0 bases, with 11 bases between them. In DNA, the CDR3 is TGTGCCAGCAGTCTCAGTATCACCTCCTACGAGCAGTACTTC. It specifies CASSLSITSYEQYF.

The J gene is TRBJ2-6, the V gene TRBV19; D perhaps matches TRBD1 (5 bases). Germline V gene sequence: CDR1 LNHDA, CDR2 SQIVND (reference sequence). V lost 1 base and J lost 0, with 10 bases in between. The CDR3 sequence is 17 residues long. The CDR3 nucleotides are TGTGCCAGTAGTATAGGACAGATTCTCTCTGGGGCCAACGTCCTGACTTTC. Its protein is CASSIGQILSGANVLTF.

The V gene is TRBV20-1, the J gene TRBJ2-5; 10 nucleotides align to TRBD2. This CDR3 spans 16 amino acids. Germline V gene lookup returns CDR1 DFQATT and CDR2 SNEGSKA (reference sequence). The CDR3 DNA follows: TGCAGCGCCCCGAGTCCTAGCGGGGGAAGGAAAGAGACCCAGTACTTC. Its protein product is CSAPSPSGGRKETQYF.

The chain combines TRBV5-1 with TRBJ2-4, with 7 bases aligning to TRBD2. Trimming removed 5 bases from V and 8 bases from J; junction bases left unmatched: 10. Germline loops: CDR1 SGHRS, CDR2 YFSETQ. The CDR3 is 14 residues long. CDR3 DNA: TGCGCCAGCAGTTCCGGGACTAACCAAGACATTCAGTACTTC. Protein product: CASSSGTNQDIQYF.

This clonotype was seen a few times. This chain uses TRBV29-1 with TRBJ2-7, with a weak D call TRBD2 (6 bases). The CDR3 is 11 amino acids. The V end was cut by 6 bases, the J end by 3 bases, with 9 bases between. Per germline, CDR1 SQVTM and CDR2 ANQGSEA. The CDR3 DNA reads TGCAGCGTCGGGGGAAACTACGAGCAGTACTTC. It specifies CSVGGNYEQYF.